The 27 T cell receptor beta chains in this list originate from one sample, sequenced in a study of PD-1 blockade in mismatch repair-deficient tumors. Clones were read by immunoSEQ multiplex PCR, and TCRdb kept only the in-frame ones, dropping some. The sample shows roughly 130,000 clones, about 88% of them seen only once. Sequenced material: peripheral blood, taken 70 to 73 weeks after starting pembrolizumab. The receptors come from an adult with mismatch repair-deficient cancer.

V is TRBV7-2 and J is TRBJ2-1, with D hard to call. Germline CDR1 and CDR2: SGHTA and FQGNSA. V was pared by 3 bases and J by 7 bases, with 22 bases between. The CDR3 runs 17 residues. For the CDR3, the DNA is TGTGCCAGCAGCTTGGCAACTGATACTATGGCGGCAAATGAGCAGTTCTTC. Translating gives CASSLATDTMAANEQFF.

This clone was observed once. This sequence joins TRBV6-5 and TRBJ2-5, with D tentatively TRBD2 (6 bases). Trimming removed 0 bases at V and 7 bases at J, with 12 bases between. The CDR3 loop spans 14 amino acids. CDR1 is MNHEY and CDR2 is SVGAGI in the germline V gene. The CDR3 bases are TGTGCCAGCAGTTACTCCGGCCCCGGGGGGACCCAGTACTTC. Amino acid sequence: CASSYSGPGGTQYF.

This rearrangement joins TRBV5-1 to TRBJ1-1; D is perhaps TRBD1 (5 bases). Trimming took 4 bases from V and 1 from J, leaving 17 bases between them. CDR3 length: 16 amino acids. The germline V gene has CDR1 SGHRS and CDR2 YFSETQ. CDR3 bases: TGCGCCAGCAGCCCGGGACGGGTAGTGAGGAACACTGAAGCTTTCTTT. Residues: CASSPGRVVRNTEAFF.

The CDR3 here is CASSFQETQYF. The CDR3 DNA sequence: TGTGCCAGCAGTTTCCAAGAGACCCAGTACTTC. The chain uses TRBV28 and TRBJ2-5, with D unclear. The germline gives CDR1 MDHEN, CDR2 SYDVKM. V was clipped by 3 bases and J by 1 base, with 0 bases between them. This CDR3 spans 11 amino acids.

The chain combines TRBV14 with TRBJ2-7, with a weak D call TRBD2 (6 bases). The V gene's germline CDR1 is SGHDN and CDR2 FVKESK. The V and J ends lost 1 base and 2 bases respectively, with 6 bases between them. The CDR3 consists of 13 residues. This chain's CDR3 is CASSQGLAYEQYF. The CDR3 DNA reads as TGTGCCAGCAGCCAAGGACTAGCCTACGAGCAGTACTTC.

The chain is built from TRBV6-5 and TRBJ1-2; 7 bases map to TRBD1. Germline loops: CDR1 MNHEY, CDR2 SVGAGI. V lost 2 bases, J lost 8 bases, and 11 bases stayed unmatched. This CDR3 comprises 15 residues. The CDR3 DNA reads TGTGCCAGCAGTTACGGTGACAGGGTAAAGGGAGGCTACACCTTC. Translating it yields CASSYGDRVKGGYTF.

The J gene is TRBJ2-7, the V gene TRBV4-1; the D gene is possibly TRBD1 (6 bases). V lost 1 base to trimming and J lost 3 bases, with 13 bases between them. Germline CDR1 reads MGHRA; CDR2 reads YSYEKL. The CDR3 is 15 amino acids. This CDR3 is CASSQAAGDNYEQYF. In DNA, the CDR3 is TGCGCCAGCAGCCAAGCGGCAGGGGATAACTACGAGCAGTACTTC.

The CDR3 DNA reads as TGTGCCAGCAGTTCAAGGGCGGGAGTAGAGACCCAGTACTTC. Its translation: CASSSRAGVETQYF. V gene TRBV28 combines with J gene TRBJ2-5; TRBD2 agrees at 7 bases. This CDR3 contains 14 residues. Germline values: CDR1 MDHEN, CDR2 SYDVKM. The trim removed 4 bases at V and 4 bases at J, leaving 6 bases unmatched.

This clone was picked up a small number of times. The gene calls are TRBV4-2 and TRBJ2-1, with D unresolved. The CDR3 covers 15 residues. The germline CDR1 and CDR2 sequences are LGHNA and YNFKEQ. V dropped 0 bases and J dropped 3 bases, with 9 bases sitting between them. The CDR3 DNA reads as TGTGCCAGCAGCCAAGATGGTAGAATCTACAATGAGCAGTTCTTC. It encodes CASSQDGRIYNEQFF.

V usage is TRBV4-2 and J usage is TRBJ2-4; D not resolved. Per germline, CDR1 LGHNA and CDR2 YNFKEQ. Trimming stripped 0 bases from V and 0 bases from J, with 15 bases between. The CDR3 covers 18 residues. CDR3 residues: CASSQDAYTSLAKNIQYF. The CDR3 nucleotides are TGTGCCAGCAGCCAAGACGCGTACACCTCTCTAGCCAAAAACATTCAGTACTTC.

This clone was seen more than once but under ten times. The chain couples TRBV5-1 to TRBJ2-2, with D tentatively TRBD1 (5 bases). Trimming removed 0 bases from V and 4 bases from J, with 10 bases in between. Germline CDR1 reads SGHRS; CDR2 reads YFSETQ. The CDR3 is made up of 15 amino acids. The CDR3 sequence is CASSLGQLLTGELFF. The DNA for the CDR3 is TGCGCCAGCAGCTTGGGACAGCTACTCACCGGGGAGCTGTTTTTT. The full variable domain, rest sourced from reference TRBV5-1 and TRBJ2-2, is KAGVTQTPRYLIKTRGQQVTLSCSPISGHRSVSWYQQTPGQGLQFLFEYFSETQRNKGNFPGRFSGRQFSNSRSEMNVSTLELGDSALYLCASSLGQLLTGELFFGEGSRLTVL.

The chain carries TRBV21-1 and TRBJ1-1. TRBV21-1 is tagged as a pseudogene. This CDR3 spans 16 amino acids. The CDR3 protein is CASSKAKKQMNTEAFF. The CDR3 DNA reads TGTGCCAGCAGCAAAGCCAAGAAGCAGATGAACACTGAAGCTTTCTTT.

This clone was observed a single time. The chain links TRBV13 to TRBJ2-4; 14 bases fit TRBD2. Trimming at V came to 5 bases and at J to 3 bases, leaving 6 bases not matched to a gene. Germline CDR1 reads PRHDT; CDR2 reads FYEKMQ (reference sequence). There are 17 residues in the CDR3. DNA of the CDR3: TGTGCCAGCAGCCCTACGGGACTAGCGGGAGACAAAAACATTCAGTACTTC. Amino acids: CASSPTGLAGDKNIQYF.

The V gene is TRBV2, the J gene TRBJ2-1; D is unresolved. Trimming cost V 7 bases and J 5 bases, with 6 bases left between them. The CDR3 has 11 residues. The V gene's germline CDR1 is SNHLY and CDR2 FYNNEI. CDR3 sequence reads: CASTQNNEQFF. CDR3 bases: TGTGCCAGCACTCAAAACAATGAGCAGTTCTTC.

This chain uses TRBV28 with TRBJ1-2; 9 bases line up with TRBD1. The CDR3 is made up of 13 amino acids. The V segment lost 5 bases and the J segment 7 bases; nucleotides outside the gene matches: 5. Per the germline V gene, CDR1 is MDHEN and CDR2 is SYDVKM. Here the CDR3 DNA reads TGTGCCAGCAGTAGGGACAGGGCGGGTGGCTACACCTTC. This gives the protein CASSRDRAGGYTF.

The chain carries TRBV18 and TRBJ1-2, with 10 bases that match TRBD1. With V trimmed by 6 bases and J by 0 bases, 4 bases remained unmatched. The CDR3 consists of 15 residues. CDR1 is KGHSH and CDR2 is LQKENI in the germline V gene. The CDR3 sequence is CASSAGQGTNYGYTF. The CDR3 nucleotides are TGTGCCAGCTCGGCGGGACAGGGGACTAACTATGGCTACACCTTC.

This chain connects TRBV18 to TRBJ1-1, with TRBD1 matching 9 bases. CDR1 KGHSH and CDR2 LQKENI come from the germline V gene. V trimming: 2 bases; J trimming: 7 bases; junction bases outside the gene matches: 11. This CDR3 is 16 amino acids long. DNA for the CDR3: TGTGCCAGCTCACCATTGATGGACAGGGGAAGGGGTGAAGCTTTCTTT. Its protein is CASSPLMDRGRGEAFF.

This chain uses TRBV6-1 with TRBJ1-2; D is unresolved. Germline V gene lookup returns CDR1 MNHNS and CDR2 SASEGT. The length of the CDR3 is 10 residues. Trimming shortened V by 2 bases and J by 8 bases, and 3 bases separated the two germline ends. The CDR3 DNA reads TGTGCCAGCAGTGAAATAGGCTACACCTTC. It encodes CASSEIGYTF.

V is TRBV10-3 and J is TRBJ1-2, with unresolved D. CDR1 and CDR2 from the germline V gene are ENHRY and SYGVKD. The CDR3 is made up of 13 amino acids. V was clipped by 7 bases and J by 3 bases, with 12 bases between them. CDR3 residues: CAITVTADYGYTF. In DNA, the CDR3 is TGTGCCATCACCGTGACGGCGGACTATGGCTACACCTTC.

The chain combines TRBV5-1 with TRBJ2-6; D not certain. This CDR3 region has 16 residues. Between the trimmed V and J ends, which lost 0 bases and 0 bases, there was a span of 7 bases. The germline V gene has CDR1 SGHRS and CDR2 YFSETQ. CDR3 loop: CASSLGSSSGANVLTF. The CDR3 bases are TGCGCCAGCAGCTTGGGCAGTTCCTCTGGGGCCAACGTCCTGACTTTC.

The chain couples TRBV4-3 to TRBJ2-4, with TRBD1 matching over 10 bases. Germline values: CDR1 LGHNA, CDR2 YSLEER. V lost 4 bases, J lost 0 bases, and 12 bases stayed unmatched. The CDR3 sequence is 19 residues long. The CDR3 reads CASSPSQLTGGLAKNIQYF. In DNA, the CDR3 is TGCGCCAGCAGCCCTTCACAACTGACAGGGGGCCTAGCCAAAAACATTCAGTACTTC.

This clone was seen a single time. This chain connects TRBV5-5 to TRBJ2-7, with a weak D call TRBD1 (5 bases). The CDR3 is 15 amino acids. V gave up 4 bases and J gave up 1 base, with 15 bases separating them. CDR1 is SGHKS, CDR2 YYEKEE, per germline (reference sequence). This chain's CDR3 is CASSRKLGESYEQYF. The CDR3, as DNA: TGTGCCAGCAGCCGGAAGCTAGGGGAATCCTACGAGCAGTACTTC.

CDR3 DNA: TGTGCCAGTAGACTTACAGGCACAGATACGCAGTATTTT. Translation gives CASRLTGTDTQYF. The chain has TRBV19 and TRBJ2-3, with no clear D. Germline lookup yields CDR1 LNHDA and CDR2 SQIVND (reference sequence). CDR3 size: 13 residues. V lost 6 bases and J 1 base, leaving 8 bases between the germline ends.

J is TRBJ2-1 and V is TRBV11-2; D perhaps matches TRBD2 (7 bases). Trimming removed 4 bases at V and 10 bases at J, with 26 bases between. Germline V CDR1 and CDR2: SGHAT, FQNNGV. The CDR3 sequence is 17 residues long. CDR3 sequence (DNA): TGTGCCAGCAGCTCAAGGGAGGGGACAAAAAAGAGGGGGGAGCAGTTCTTC. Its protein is CASSSREGTKKRGEQFF.

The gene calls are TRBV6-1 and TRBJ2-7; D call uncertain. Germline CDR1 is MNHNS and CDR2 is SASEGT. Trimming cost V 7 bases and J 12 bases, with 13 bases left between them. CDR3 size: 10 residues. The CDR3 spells CASKGNPLYF. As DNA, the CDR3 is TGTGCCAGCAAGGGAAACCCACTGTACTTC.

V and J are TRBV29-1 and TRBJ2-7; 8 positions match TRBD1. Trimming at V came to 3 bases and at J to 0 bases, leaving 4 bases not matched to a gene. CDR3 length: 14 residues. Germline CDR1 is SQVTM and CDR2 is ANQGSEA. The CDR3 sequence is CSVDGTGGSYEQYF. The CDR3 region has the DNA TGCAGCGTTGACGGGACAGGAGGCTCCTACGAGCAGTACTTC.

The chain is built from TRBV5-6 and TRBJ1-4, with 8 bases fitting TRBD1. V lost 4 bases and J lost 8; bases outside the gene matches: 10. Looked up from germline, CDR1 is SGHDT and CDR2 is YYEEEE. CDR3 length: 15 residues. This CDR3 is CASSQTQGAREKLFF. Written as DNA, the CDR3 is TGTGCCAGCAGCCAAACCCAGGGGGCGCGGGAAAAACTGTTTTTT. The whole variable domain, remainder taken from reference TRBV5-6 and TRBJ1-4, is DAGVTQSPTHLIKTRGQQVTLRCSPKSGHDTVSWYQQALGQGPQFIFQYYEEEERQRGNFPDRFSGHQFPNYSSELNVNALLLGDSALYLCASSQTQGAREKLFFGSGTQLSVL.